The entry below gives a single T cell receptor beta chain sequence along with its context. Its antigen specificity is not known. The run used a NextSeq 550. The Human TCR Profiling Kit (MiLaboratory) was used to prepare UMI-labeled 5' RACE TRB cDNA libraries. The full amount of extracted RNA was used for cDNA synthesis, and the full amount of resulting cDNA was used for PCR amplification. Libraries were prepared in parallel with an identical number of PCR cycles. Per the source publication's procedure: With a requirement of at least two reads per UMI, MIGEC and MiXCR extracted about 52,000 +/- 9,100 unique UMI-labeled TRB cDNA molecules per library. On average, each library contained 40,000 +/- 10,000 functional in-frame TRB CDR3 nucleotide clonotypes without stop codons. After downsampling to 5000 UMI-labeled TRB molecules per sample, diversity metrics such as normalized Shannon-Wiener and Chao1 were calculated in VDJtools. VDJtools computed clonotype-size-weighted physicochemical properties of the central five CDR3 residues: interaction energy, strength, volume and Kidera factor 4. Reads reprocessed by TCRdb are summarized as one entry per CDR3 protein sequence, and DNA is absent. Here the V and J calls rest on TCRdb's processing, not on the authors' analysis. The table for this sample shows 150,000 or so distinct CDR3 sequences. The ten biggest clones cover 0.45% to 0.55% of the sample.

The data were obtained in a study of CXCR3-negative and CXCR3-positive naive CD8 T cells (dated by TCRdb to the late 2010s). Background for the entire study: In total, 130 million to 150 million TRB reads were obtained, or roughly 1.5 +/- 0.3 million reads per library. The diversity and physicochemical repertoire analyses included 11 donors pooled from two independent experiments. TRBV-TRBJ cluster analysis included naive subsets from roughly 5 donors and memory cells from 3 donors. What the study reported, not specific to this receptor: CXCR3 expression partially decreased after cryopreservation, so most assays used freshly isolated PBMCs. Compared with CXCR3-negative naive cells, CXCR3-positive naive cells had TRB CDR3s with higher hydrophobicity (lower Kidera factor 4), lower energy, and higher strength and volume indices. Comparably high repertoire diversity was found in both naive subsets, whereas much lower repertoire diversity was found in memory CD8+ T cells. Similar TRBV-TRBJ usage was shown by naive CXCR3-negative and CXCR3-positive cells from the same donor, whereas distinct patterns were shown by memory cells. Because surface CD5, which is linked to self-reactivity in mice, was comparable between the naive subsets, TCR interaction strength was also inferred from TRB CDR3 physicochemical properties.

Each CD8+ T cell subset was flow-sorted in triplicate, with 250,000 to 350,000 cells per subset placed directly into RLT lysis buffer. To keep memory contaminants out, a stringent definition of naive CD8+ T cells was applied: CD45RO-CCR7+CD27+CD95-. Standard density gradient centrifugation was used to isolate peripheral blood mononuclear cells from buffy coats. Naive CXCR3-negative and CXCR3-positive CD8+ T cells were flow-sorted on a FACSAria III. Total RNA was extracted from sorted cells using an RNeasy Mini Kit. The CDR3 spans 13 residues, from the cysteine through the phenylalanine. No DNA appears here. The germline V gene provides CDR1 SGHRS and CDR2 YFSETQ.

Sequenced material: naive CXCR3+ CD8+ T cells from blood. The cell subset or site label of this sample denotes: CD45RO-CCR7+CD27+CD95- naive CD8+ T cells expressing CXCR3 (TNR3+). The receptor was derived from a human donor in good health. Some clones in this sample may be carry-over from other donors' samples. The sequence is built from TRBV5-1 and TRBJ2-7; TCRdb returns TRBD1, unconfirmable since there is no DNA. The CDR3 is CASRWTGSKEQYF.